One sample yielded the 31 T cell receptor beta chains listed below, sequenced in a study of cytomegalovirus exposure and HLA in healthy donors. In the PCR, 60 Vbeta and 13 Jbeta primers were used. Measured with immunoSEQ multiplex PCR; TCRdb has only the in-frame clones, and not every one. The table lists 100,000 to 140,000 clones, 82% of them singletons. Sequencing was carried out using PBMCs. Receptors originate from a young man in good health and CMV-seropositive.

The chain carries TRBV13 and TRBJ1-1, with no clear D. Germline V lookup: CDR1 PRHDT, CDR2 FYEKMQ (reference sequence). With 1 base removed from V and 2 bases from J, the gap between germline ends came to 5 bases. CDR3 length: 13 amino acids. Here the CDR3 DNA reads TGTGCCAGCAGCTTAGACAGCAACACTGAAGCTTTCTTT. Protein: CASSLDSNTEAFF.

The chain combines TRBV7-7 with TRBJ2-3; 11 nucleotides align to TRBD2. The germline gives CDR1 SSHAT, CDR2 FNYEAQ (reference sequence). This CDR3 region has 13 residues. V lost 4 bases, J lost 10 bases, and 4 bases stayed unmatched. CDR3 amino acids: CASSSNSGGAQYF. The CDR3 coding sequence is TGTGCCAGCAGCTCGAATAGCGGGGGGGCGCAGTATTTT.

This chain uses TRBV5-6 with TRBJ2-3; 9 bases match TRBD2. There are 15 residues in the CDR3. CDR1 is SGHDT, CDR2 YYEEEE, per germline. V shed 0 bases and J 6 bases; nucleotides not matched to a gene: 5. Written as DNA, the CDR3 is TGTGCCAGCAGCTTGGGGAGCGGGGGGCGGGATACGCAGTATTTT. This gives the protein CASSLGSGGRDTQYF.

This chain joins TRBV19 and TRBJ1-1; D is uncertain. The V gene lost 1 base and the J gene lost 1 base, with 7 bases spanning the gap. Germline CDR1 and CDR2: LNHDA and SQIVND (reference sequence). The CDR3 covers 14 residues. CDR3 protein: CASSIARRNTEAFF. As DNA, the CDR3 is TGTGCCAGTAGTATAGCGAGGCGGAACACTGAAGCTTTCTTT.

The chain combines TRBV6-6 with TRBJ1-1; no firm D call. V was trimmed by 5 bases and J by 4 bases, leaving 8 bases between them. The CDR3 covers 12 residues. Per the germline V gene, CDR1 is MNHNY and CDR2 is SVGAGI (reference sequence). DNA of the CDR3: TGTGCCAGCAGTCAAGAGATCACTGAAGCTTTCTTT. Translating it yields CASSQEITEAFF.

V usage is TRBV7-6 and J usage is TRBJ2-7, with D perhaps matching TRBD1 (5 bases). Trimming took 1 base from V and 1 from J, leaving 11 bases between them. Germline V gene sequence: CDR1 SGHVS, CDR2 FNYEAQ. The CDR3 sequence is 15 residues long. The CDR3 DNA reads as TGTGCCAGCAGCTTAGAGGCAGGGTCTTCCTACGAGCAGTACTTC. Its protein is CASSLEAGSSYEQYF.

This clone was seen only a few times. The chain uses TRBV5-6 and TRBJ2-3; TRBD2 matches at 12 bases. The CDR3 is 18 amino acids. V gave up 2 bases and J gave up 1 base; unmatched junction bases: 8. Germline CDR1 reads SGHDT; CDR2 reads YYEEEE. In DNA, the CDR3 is TGTGCCAGCAGCTTTAGGACTAGCGGGGCCATGGGCACAGATACGCAGTATTTT. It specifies CASSFRTSGAMGTDTQYF. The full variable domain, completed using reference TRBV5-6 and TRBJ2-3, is DAGVTQSPTHLIKTRGQQVTLRCSPKSGHDTVSWYQQALGQGPQFIFQYYEEEERQRGNFPDRFSGHQFPNYSSELNVNALLLGDSALYLCASSFRTSGAMGTDTQYFGPGTRLTVL.

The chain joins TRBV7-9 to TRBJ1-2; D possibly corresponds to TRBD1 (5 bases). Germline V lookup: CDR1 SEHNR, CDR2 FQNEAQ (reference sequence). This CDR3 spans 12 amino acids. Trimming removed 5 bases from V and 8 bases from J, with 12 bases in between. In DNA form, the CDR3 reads TGTGCCAGCAGCCCCCGGGGGGAAGGCTACACCTTC. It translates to CASSPRGEGYTF. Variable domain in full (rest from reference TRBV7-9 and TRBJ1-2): DTGVSQNPRHKITKRGQNVTFRCDPISEHNRLYWYRQTLGQGPEFLTYFQNEAQLEKSRLLSDRFSAERPKGSFSTLEIQRTEQGDSAMYLCASSPRGEGYTFGSGTRLTVV.

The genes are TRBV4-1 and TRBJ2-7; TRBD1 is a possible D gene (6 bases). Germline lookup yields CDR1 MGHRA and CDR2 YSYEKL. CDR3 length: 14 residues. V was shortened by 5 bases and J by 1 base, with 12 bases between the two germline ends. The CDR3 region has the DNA TGCGCCAGCAGCACAGAGGGGGAATCCTACGAGCAGTACTTC. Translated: CASSTEGESYEQYF.

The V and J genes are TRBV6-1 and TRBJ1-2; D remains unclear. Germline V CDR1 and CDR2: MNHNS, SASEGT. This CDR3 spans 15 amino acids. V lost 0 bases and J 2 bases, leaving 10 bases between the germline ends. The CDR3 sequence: CASSEASSGNYGYTF. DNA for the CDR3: TGTGCCAGCAGTGAAGCAAGCTCCGGGAACTATGGCTACACCTTC.

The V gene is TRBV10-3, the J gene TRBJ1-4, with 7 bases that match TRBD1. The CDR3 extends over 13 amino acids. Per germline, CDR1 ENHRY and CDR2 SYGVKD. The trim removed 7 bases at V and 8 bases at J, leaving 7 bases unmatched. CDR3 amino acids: CAINNRGGEKLFF. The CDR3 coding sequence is TGTGCCATCAACAACAGGGGTGGAGAAAAACTGTTTTTT.

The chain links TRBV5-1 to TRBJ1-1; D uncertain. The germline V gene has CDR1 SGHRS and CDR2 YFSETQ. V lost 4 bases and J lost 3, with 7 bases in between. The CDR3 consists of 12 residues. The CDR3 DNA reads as TGCGCCAGCAGCCTGGACTACACTGAAGCTTTCTTT. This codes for CASSLDYTEAFF.

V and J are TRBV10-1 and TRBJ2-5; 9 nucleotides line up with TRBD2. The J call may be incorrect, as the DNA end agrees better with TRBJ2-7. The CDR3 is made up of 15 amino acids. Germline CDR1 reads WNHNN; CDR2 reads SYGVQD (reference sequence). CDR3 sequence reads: CASSGGLATTYEQYF. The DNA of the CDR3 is TGCGCCAGCAGTGGGGGACTAGCAACAACCTACGAGCAGTACTTC.

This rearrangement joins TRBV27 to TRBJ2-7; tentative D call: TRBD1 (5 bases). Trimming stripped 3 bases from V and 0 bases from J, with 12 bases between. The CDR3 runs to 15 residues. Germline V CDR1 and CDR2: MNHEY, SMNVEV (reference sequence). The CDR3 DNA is TGTGCCAGCAGTTTGGTGGGGCTCAGCTCCTACGAGCAGTACTTC. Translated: CASSLVGLSSYEQYF.

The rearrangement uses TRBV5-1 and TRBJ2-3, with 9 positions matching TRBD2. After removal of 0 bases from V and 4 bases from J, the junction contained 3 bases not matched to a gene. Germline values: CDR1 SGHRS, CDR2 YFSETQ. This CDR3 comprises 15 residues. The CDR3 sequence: CASSLEGLAADTQYF. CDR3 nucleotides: TGCGCCAGCAGCTTGGAGGGACTAGCCGCAGATACGCAGTATTTT.

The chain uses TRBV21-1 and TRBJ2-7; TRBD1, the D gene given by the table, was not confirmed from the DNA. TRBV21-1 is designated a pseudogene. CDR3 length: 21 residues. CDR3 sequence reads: CASSKSPGQGAVRGLFYEQYF. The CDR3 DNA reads TGTGCCAGCAGCAAGAGCCCGGGACAGGGGGCGGTGCGGGGGCTCTTTTACGAGCAGTACTTC.

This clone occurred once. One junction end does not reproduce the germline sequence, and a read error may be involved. This chain's CDR3 is CASSPGSNRATGELFF. As DNA, the CDR3 is TGTGCTAGCAGTCCCGGGTCCAACAGGGCAACCGGGGAGCTGTTTTTT. The chain carries TRBV7-7 and TRBJ2-2, with a tentative D call TRBD1 (6 bases). CDR1 is SSHAT and CDR2 is FNYEAQ in the germline V gene (reference sequence). The CDR3 sequence is 16 residues long. Variable domain in full (rest from reference TRBV7-7 and TRBJ2-2): GAGVSQSPRYKVTKRGQDVTLRCDPISSHATLYWYQQALGQGPEFLTYFNYEAQPDKSGLPSDRFSAERPEGSISTLTIQRTEQRDSAMYRCASSPGSNRATGELFFGEGSRLTVL.

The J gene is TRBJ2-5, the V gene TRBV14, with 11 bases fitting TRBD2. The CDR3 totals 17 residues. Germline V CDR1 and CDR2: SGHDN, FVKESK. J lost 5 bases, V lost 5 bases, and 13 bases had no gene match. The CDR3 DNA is TGTGCCAGCAGCGCACTAGCGGGGGCCCCAACGGAGGAGACCCAGTACTTC. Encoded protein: CASSALAGAPTEETQYF. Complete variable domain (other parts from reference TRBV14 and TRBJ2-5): EAGVTQFPSHSVIEKGQTVTLRCDPISGHDNLYWYRRVMGKEIKFLLHFVKESKQDESGMPNNRFLAERTGGTYSTLKVQPAELEDSGVYFCASSALAGAPTEETQYFGPGTRLLVL.

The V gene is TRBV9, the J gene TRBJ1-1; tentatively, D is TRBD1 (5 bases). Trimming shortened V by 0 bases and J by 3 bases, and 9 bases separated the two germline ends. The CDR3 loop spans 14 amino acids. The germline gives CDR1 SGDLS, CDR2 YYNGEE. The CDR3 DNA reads TGTGCCAGCAGCGTAGTGCAGGGCGACACTGAAGCTTTCTTT. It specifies CASSVVQGDTEAFF.

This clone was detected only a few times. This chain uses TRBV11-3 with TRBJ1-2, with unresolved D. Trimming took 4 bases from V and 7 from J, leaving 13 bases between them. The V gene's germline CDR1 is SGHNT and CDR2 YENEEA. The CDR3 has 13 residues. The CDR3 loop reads CASSSTTWSGYTF. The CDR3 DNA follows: TGTGCCAGCAGCTCGACAACTTGGTCTGGCTACACCTTC.

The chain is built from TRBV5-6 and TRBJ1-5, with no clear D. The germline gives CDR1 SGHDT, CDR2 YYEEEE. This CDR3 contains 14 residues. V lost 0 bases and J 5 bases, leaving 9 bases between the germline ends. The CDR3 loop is CASSLGQKYQPQHF. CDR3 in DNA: TGTGCCAGCAGCTTGGGTCAGAAGTATCAGCCCCAGCATTTT.

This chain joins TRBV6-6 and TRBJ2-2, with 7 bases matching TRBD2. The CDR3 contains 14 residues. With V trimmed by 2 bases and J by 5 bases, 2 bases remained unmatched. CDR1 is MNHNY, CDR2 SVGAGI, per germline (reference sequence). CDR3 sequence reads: CASSYGGETGELFF. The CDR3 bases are TGTGCCAGCAGTTACGGGGGGGAGACCGGGGAGCTGTTTTTT.

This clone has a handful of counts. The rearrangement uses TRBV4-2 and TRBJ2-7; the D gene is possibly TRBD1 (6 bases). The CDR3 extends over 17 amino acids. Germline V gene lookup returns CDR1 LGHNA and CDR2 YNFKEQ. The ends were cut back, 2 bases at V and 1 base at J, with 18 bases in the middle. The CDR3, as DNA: TGTGCCAGCAGCCAACTCCGGGACACCGCCTCATCCTACGAGCAGTACTTC. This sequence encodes CASSQLRDTASSYEQYF.

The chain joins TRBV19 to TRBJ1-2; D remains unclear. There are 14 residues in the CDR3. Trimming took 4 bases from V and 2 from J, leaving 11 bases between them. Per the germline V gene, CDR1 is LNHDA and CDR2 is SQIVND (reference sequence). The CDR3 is CASSTRSPNYGYTF. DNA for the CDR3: TGTGCCAGTAGTACTCGGAGCCCCAACTATGGCTACACCTTC.

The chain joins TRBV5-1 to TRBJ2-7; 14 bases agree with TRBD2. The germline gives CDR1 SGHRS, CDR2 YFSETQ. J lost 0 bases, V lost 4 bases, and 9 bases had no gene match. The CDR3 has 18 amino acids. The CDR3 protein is CASSRTSGGKQISYEQYF. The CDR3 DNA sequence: TGCGCCAGCAGCCGGACTAGCGGGGGGAAACAAATCTCCTACGAGCAGTACTTC.

CDR3 protein: CASSPFRDIKETQYF. The CDR3 DNA reads as TGTGCCAGCTCACCATTCCGGGACATAAAAGAGACCCAGTACTTC. The chain links TRBV18 to TRBJ2-5; possible D gene TRBD1, 6 bases. This CDR3 region has 15 residues. V lost 2 bases and J 3 bases, leaving 13 bases between the germline ends. Germline CDR1 KGHSH, CDR2 LQKENI.

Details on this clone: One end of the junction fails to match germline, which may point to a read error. The CDR3 bases are TGTGCCAGCAGCTTAGACACCACCCCTGGGGCCAACGGCCTGACTTTC. Residues: CASSLDTTPGANGLTF. This chain links TRBV7-9 with TRBJ2-6, with D possibly being TRBD1 (5 bases). CDR3 size: 16 residues. The V gene's germline CDR1 is SEHNR and CDR2 FQNEAQ (reference sequence).

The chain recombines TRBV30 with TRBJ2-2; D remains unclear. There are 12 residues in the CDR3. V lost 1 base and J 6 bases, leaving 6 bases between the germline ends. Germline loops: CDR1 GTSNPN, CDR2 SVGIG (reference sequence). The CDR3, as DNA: TGTGCCTGGAGTGATGGCCCCGGGGAGCTGTTTTTT. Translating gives CAWSDGPGELFF.

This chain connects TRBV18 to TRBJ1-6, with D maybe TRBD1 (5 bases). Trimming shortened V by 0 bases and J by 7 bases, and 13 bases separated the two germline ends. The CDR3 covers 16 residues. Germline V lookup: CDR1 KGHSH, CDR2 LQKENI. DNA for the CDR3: TGTGCCAGCTCACCACCGGCTTCGGGGGGGAATTCACCCCTCCACTTT. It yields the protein CASSPPASGGNSPLHF.

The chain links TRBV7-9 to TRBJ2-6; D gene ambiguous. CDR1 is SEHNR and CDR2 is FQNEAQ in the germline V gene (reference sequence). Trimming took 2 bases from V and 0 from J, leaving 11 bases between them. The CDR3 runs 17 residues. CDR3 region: CASSLKLTYSGANVLTF. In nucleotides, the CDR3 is TGTGCCAGCAGCTTAAAGCTAACTTACTCTGGGGCCAACGTCCTGACTTTC.

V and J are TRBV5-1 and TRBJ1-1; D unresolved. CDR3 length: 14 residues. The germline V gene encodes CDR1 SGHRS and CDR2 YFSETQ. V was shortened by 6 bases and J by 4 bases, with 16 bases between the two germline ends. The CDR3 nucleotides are TGCGCCAGCAAAGGAGAATGGGTATCCACTGAAGCTTTCTTT. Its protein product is CASKGEWVSTEAFF.